A single sample is the source of the 8 T cell receptor beta chains below, sequenced in a study of T cell responses to AZD1222 COVID-19 vaccine. Measured with immunoSEQ multiplex PCR; TCRdb has only the in-frame clones, and not every one. The table lists some 170,000 clones, 90% to 95% of them singletons. This sample comprised peripheral blood, obtained on day 0 of AZD1222 vaccination. The receptors shown here come from an adult in good health.

This chain links TRBV25-1 with TRBJ2-5, with a weak D call TRBD1 (6 bases). The CDR3 consists of 14 residues. CDR1 and CDR2 (germline): MGHDK, SYGVNS. Between the trimmed V and J ends, which lost 5 bases and 7 bases, there was a span of 17 bases. CDR3: CASSYRQASGTQYF. Written as DNA, the CDR3 is TGTGCCAGCAGTTACCGACAGGCGTCAGGGACCCAGTACTTC.

The rearrangement joins TRBV10-1 to TRBJ1-2; no firm D call. Germline values: CDR1 WNHNN, CDR2 SYGVQD (reference sequence). V gave up 0 bases and J gave up 8 bases, with 13 bases separating them. This CDR3 is built from 14 residues. The CDR3 nucleotides are TGCGCCAGCAGTGAGTCTCGGTCACGAGTCGGCTACACCTTC. This codes for CASSESRSRVGYTF.

V usage is TRBV7-9 and J usage is TRBJ1-1, with D possibly being TRBD1 (5 bases). This CDR3 is built from 16 residues. The germline V gene encodes CDR1 SEHNR and CDR2 FQNEAQ (reference sequence). The V end lost 3 bases, the J end lost 1 base, and 15 bases lay between the germline ends. The CDR3, as DNA: TGTGCCAGCAGCTTGGTAGGACATCGAGGGAACACTGAAGCTTTCTTT. Translated: CASSLVGHRGNTEAFF.

The chain joins TRBV5-5 to TRBJ2-7; 8 bases fit TRBD2. The CDR3 is 14 residues long. With 4 bases clipped from V and 6 bases from J, the junction kept 9 bases outside the gene matches. Germline loops: CDR1 SGHKS, CDR2 YYEKEE (reference sequence). The CDR3 protein is CASSPGLERGEQYF. The CDR3, as DNA: TGTGCCAGCAGCCCGGGACTAGAGCGGGGCGAGCAGTACTTC.

The chain has TRBV19 and TRBJ1-2; D is undetermined. The ends were cut back, 6 bases at V and 7 bases at J, with 18 bases in the middle. The CDR3 length is 14 residues. Germline values: CDR1 LNHDA, CDR2 SQIVND (reference sequence). The CDR3 region has the DNA TGTGCCAGTAGCGGACTGGGAGAAGGAGGTGGCTACACCTTC. Protein sequence: CASSGLGEGGGYTF.

V and J are TRBV6-5 and TRBJ2-1; 7 bases map to TRBD1. Trimming removed 10 bases from V and 7 bases from J; junction bases left unmatched: 16. The CDR3 consists of 15 residues. CDR1 and CDR2 from the germline V gene are MNHEY and SVGAGI. The CDR3 nucleotides read TGTGCCACCCTTCTAGACAGGGAAGGGTGGAATGAGCAGTTCTTC. Translated: CATLLDREGWNEQFF.

The sample holds one count of this clone. This chain uses TRBV19 with TRBJ1-2, with D possibly being TRBD1 (6 bases). The CDR3 loop spans 13 amino acids. Germline V gene lookup returns CDR1 LNHDA and CDR2 SQIVND (reference sequence). The V gene lost 8 bases and the J gene lost 2 bases, with 12 bases spanning the gap. The CDR3 sequence: CASSGELNYGYTF. Here the CDR3 DNA reads TGTGCCAGTTCAGGGGAGCTCAACTATGGCTACACCTTC.

The chain has TRBV7-8 and TRBJ2-2; TRBD2 matches at 11 bases. V lost 1 base, J lost 7 bases, and 5 bases stayed unmatched. The CDR3 is 16 residues long. CDR1 and CDR2 from the germline V gene are SGHVS and FQNEAQ. This chain's CDR3 is CASSLGLAGTGGELFF. CDR3 nucleotides: TGTGCCAGCAGCTTAGGACTAGCGGGGACTGGCGGGGAGCTGTTTTTT.